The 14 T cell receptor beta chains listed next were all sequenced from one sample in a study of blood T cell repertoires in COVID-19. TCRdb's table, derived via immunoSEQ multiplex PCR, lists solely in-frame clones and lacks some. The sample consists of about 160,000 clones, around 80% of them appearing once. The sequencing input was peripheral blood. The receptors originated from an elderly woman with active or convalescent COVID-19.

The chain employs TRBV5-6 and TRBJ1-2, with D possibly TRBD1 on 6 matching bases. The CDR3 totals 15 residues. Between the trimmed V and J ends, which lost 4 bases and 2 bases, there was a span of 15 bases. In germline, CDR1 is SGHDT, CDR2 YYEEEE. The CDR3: CASSPLPGENYGYTF. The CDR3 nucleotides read TGTGCCAGCAGCCCACTGCCAGGGGAAAACTATGGCTACACCTTC.

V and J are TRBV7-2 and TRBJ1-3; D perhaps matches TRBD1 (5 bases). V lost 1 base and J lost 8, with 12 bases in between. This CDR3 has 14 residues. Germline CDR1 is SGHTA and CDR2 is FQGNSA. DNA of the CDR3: TGTGCCAGCAGCTTAGAAGGGGCGCATGACACCATATATTTT. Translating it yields CASSLEGAHDTIYF.

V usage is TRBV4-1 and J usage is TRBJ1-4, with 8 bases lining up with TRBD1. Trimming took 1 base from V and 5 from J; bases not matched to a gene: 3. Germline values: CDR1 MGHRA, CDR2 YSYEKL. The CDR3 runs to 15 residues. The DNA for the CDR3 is TGCGCCAGCAGCCAAGCGGACAGGGAGAATGAAAAACTGTTTTTT. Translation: CASSQADRENEKLFF.

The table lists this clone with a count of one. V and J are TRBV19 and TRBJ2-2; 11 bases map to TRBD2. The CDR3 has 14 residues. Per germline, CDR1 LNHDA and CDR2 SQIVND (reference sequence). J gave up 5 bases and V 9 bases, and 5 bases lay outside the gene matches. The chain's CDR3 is CASNSGGVTGELFF. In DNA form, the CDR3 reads TGTGCCAGCAATAGCGGGGGGGTGACCGGGGAGCTGTTTTTT.

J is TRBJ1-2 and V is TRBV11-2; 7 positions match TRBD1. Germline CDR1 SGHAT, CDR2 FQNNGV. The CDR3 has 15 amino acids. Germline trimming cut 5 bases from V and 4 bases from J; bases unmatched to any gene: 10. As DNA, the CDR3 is TGTGCCAGCAGCCGCACGGGGCAGGGGGTCTATGGCTACACCTTC. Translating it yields CASSRTGQGVYGYTF.

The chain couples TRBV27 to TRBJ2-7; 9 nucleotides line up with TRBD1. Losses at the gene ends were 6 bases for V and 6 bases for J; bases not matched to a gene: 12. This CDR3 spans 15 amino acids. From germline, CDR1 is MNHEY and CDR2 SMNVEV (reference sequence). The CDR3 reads CASRKPGTGSAEQYF. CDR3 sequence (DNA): TGTGCCAGCAGGAAACCTGGGACAGGGTCGGCCGAGCAGTACTTC.

The CDR3 loop is CASSRRGLFYEQYF. The CDR3 nucleotides are TGTGCCAGCAGCCGCCGGGGGTTATTCTACGAGCAGTACTTC. The J gene is TRBJ2-7, the V gene TRBV5-6; TRBD2 might be the D (6 bases). Germline assignment: CDR1 SGHDT and CDR2 YYEEEE. CDR3 size: 14 residues. Trimming took off 4 bases at V and 3 bases at J, with 14 bases between the two ends.

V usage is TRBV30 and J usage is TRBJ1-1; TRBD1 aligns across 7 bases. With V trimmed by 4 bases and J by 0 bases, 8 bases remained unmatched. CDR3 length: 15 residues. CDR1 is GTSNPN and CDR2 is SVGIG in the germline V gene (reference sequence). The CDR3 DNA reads TGTGCCTGGACCGTAGGGGGCAGGATGAACACTGAAGCTTTCTTT. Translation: CAWTVGGRMNTEAFF.

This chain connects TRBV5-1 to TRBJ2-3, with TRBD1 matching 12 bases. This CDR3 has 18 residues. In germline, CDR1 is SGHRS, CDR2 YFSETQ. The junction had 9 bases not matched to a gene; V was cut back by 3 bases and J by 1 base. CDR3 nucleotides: TGCGCCAGCAGCTCGACCGGGACAGGGGGCGAGGGCACAGATACGCAGTATTTT. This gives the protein CASSSTGTGGEGTDTQYF.

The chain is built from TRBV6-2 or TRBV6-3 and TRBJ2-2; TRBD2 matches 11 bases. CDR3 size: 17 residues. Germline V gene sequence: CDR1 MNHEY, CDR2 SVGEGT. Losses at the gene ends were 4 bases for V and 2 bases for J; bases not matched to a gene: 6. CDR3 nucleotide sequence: TGTGCCAGCAGTTTAGCGGGGGGGACCACCAACACCGGGGAGCTGTTTTTT. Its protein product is CASSLAGGTTNTGELFF.

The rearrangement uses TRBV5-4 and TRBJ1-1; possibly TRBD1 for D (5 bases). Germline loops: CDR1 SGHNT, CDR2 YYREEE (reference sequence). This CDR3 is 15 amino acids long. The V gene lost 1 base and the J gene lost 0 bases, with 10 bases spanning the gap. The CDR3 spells CASSLQGRLNTEAFF. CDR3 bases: TGTGCCAGCAGCTTGCAGGGAAGATTGAACACTGAAGCTTTCTTT.

The CDR3 region is CASSDAGSPPQGETQYF. The CDR3 nucleotides read TGTGCCAGCAGCGACGCCGGGTCTCCGCCACAGGGGGAGACCCAGTACTTC. This chain links TRBV25-1 with TRBJ2-5; 7 nucleotides align to TRBD1. CDR1 is MGHDK, CDR2 SYGVNS, per germline. CDR3 length: 17 amino acids. Unmatched junction bases numbered 18, after V lost 6 bases and J lost 5 bases.

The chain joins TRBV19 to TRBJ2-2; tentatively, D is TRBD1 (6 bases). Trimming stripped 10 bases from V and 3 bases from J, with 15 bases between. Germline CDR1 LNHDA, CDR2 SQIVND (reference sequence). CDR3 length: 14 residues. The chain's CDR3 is CATQRDTDTGELFF. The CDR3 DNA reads TGTGCCACCCAACGGGACACCGACACCGGGGAGCTGTTTTTT.

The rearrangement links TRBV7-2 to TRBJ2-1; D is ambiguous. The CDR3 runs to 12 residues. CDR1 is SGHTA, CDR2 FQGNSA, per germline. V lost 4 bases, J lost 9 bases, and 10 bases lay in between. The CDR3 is CASSSLTSEQFF. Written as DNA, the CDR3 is TGTGCCAGCAGCTCCCTGACTTCTGAGCAGTTCTTC. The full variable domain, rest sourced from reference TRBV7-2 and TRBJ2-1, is GAGVSQSPSNKVTEKGKDVELRCDPISGHTALYWYRQSLGQGLEFLIYFQGNSAPDKSGLPSDRFSAERTGGSVSTLTIQRTQQEDSAVYLCASSSLTSEQFFGPGTRLTVL.